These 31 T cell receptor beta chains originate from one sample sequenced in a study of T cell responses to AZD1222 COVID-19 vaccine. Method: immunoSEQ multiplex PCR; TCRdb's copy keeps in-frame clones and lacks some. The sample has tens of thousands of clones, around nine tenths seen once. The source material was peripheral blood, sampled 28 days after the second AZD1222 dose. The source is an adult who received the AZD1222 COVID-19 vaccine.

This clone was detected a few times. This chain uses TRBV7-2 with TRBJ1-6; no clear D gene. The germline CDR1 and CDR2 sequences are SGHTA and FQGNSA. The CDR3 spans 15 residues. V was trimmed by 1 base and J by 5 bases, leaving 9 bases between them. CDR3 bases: TGTGCCAGCAGCTTAGGGGATCCTAATAATTCACCCCTCCACTTT. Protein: CASSLGDPNNSPLHF.

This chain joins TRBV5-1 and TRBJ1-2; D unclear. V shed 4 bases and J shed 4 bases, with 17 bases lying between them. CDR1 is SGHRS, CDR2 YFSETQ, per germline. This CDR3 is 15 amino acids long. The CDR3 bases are TGCGCCAGCAGCCTGATCGAGTCGGGGATCTATGGCTACACCTTC. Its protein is CASSLIESGIYGYTF.

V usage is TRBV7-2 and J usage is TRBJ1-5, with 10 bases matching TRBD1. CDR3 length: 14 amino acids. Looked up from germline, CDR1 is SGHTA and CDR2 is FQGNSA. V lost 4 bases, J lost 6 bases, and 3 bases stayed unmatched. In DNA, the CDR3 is TGTGCCAGCAGCTCCAGGACAGGGGGTCAGCCCCAGCATTTT. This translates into CASSSRTGGQPQHF.

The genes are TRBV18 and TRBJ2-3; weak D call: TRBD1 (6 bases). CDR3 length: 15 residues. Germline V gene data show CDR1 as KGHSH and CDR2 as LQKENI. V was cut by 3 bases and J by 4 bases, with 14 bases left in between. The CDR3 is CASSPWAGAADTQYF. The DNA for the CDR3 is TGTGCCAGCTCACCCTGGGCAGGGGCCGCAGATACGCAGTATTTT.

CDR3 sequence: CASSEFGTDTQYF. The CDR3 region has the DNA TGTGCCAGCAGTGAGTTTGGCACAGATACGCAGTATTTT. This chain links TRBV25-1 with TRBJ2-3; no definite D call. This CDR3 has 13 amino acids. Germline CDR1 reads MGHDK; CDR2 reads SYGVNS. The V end was cut by 3 bases, the J end by 1 base, with 5 bases between.

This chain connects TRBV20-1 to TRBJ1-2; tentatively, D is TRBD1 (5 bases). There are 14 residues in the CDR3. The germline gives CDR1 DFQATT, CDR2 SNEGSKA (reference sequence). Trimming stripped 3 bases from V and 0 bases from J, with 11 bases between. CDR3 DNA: TGCAGTGCTAGTAGACAGCCAGCTAACTATGGCTACACCTTC. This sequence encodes CSASRQPANYGYTF.

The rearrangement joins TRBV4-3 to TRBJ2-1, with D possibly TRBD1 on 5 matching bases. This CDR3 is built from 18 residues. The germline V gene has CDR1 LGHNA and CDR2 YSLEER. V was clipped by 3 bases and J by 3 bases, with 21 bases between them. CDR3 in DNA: TGCGCCAGCAGCCAGAAGCCCCTACAGGAATGGAACTACAATGAGCAGTTCTTC. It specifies CASSQKPLQEWNYNEQFF.

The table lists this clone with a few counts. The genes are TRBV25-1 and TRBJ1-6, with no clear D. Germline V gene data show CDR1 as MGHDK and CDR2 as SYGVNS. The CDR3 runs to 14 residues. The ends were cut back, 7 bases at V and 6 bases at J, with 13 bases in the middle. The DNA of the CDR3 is TGTGCCAGCACTAGTGACTCCACTAATTCACCCCTCCACTTT. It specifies CASTSDSTNSPLHF.

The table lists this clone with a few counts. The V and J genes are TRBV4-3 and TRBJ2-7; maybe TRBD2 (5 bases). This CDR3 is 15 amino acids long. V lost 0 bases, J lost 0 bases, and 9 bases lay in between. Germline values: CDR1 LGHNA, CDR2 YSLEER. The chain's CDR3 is CASSQDRGLSYEQYF. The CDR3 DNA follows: TGCGCCAGCAGCCAAGATCGAGGGCTCTCCTACGAGCAGTACTTC.

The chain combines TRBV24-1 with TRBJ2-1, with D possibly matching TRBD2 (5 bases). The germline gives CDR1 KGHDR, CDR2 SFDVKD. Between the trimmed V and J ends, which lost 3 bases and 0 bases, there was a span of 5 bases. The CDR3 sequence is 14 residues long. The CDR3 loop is CATSDGSSYNEQFF. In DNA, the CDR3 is TGTGCCACCAGTGATGGGAGCTCCTACAATGAGCAGTTCTTC.

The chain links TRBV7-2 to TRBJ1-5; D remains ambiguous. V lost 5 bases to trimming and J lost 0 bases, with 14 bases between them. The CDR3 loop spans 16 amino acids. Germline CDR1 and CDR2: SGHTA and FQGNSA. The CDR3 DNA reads TGTGCCAGCAGCCCTTACGCAGTTTATAGCAATCAGCCCCAGCATTTT. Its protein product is CASSPYAVYSNQPQHF.

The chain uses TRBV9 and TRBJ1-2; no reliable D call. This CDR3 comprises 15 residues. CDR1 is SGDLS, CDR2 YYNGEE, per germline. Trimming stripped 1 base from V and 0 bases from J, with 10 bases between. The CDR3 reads CASSVIPQPNYGYTF. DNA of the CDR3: TGTGCCAGCAGCGTAATTCCACAACCTAACTATGGCTACACCTTC.

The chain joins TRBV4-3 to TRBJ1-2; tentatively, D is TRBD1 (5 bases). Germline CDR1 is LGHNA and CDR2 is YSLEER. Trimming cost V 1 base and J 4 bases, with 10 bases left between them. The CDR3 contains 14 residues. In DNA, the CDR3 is TGCGCCAGCAGCCAAGCAGGGATGGCCTATGGCTACACCTTC. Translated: CASSQAGMAYGYTF.

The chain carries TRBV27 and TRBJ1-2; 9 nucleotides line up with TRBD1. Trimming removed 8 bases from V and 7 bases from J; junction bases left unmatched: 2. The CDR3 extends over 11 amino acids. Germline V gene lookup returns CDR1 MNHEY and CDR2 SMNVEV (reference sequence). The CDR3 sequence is CASGTGFGYTF. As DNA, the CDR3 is TGTGCCAGCGGGACAGGGTTTGGCTACACCTTC.

The CDR3, as DNA: TGTGCCAGCAGCCCCTCCGACTCCTCCTACGAGCAGTACTTC. This encodes CASSPSDSSYEQYF. The chain employs TRBV4-2 and TRBJ2-7, with D uncertain. Germline V lookup: CDR1 LGHNA, CDR2 YNFKEQ. The CDR3 length is 14 residues. The V and J ends lost 4 bases and 0 bases respectively, with 10 bases between them.

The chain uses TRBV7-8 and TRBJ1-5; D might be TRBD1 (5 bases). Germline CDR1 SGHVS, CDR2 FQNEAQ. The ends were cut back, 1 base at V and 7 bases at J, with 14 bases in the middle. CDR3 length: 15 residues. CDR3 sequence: CASSLVGFRGQPQHF. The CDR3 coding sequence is TGTGCCAGCAGCTTAGTAGGTTTCCGGGGGCAGCCCCAGCATTTT.

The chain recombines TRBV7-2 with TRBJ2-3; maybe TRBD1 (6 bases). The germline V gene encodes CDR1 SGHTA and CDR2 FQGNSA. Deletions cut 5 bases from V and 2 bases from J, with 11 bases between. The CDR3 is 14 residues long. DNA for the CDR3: TGTGCCAGCAGCCCCCAGGGGACCACAGATACGCAGTATTTT. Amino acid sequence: CASSPQGTTDTQYF.

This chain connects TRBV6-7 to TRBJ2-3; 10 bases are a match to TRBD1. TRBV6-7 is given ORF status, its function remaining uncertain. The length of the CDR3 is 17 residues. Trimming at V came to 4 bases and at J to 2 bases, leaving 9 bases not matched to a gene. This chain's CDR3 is CASSSPRQGASTDTQYF. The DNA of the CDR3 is TGTGCCAGCAGTTCCCCTAGACAGGGGGCTTCCACAGATACGCAGTATTTT.

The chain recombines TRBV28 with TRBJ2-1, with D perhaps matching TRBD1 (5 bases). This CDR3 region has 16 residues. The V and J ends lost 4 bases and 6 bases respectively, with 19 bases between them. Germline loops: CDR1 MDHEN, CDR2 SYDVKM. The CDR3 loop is CASSSVETASINEQFF. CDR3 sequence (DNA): TGTGCCAGCAGTTCCGTGGAGACAGCTTCCATCAATGAGCAGTTCTTC.

This chain's CDR3 is CASSLGRADGYTF. In DNA form, the CDR3 reads TGCGCCAGCAGCTTGGGCAGGGCAGATGGCTACACCTTC. The chain uses TRBV5-1 and TRBJ1-2, with a possible D match to TRBD1 (5 bases). The V end was cut by 0 bases, the J end by 6 bases, with 9 bases between. The germline V gene encodes CDR1 SGHRS and CDR2 YFSETQ. This CDR3 is built from 13 residues.

CDR3 bases: TGTGCCAGCTATCGGGACAGATACACAGATACGCAGTATTTT. Encoded protein: CASYRDRYTDTQYF. The rearrangement links TRBV18 to TRBJ2-3; 7 positions match TRBD1. Germline assignment: CDR1 KGHSH and CDR2 LQKENI. The junction had 6 bases not matched to a gene; V was cut back by 7 bases and J by 2 bases. The CDR3 consists of 14 residues.

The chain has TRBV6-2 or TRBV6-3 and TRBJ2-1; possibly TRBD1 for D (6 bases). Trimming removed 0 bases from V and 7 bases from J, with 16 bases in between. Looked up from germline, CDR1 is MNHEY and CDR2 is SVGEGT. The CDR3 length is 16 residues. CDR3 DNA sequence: TGTGCCAGCAGTTACTCGGACAGCCTGGCCTCTAATGAGCAGTTCTTC. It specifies CASSYSDSLASNEQFF.

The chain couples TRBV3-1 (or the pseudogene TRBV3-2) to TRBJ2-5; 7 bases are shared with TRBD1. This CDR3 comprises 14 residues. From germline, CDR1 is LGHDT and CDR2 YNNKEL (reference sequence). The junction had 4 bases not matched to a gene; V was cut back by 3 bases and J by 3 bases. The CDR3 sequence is CASSHRQGKETQYF. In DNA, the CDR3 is TGTGCCAGCAGCCACCGACAGGGCAAAGAGACCCAGTACTTC.

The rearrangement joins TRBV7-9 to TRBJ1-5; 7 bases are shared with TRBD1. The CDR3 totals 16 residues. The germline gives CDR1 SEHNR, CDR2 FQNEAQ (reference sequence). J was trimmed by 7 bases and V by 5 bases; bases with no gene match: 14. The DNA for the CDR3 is TGTGCCAGCAGCCTACTCGACAGGGAGGGGGTCCAGCCCCAGCATTTT. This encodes CASSLLDREGVQPQHF.

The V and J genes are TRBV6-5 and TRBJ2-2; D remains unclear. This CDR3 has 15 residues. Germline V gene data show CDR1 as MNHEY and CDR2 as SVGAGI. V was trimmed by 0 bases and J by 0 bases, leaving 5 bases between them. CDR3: CASSYSVANTGELFF. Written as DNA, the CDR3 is TGTGCCAGCAGTTACTCCGTCGCGAACACCGGGGAGCTGTTTTTT.

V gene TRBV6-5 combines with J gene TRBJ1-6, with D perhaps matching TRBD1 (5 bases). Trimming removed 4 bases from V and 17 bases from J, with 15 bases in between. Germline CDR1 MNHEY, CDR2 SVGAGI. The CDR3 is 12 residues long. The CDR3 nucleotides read TGTGCCAGCAGTTCCCTAATTACAGGAGTCCACTTT. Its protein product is CASSSLITGVHF.

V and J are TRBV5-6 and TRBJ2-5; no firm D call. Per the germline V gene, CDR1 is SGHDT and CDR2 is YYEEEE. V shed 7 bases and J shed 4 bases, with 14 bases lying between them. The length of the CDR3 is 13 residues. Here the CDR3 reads CASLGLLLETQYF. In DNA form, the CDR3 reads TGTGCCAGCTTGGGTCTTCTCTTAGAGACCCAGTACTTC.

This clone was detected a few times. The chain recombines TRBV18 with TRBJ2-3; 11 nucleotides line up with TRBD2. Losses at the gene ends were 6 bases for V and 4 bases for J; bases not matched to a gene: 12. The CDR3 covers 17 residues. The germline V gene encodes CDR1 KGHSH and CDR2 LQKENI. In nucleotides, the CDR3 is TGTGCCAGCTCGCACAGATCTAGCGGGGGGCAGCCAGATACGCAGTATTTT. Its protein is CASSHRSSGGQPDTQYF.

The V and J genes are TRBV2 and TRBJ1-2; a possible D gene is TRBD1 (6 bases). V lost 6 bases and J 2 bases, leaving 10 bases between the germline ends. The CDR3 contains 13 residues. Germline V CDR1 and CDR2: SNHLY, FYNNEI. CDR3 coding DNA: TGTGCCAGCAGGGATACAGGGAACTATGGCTACACCTTC. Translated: CASRDTGNYGYTF.

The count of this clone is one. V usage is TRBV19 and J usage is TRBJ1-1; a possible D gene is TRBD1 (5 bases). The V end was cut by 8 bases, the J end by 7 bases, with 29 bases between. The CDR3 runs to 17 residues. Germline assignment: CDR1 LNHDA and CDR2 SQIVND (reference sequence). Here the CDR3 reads CASHPDLGTGASIEAFF. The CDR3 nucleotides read TGTGCCAGTCATCCGGACTTGGGAACAGGAGCGAGCATTGAAGCTTTCTTT.

The CDR3 loop reads CASRGTGGHGYTF. The DNA for the CDR3 is TGTGCCAGCAGGGGCACAGGGGGCCATGGCTACACCTTC. The rearrangement links TRBV25-1 to TRBJ1-2, with 9 bases aligning to TRBD1. J lost 6 bases, V lost 6 bases, and 5 bases had no gene match. The CDR3 spans 13 residues. Germline V gene lookup returns CDR1 MGHDK and CDR2 SYGVNS.